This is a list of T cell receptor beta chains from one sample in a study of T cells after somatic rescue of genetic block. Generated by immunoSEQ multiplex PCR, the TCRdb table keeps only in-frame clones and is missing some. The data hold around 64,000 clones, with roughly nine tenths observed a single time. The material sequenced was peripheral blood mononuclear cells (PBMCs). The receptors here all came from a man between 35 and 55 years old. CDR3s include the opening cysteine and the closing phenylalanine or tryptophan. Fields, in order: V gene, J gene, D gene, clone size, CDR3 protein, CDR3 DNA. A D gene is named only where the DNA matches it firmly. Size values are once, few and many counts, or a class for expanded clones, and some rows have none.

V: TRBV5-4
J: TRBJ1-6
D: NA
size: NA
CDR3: CASTPFGANNSPLHF
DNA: TGTGCCAGCACCCCCTTCGGGGCCAATAATTCACCCCTCCACTTT

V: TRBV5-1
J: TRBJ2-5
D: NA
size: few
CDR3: CASSMIGPETQYF
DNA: TGCGCCAGCAGCATGATCGGGCCCGAGACCCAGTACTTC

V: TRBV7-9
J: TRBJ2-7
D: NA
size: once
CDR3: CASSFDRTGIYEQYF
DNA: TGTGCCAGCAGCTTCGACCGTACCGGGATCTACGAGCAGTACTTC

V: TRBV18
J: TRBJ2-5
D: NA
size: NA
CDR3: CASSDDRDTWYQETQYF
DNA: TGTGCCAGCTCGGACGACCGGGACACCTGGTACCAAGAGACCCAGTACTTC

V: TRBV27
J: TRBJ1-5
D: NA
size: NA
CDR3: CASSSPTRQVGTSNQPQHF
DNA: TGTGCCAGCAGTTCCCCTACCCGACAGGTGGGGACCAGCAATCAGCCCCAGCATTTT

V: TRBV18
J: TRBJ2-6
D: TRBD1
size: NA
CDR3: CASSWDRAGANVLTF
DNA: TGTGCCAGCTCCTGGGACAGGGCTGGGGCCAACGTCCTGACTTTC

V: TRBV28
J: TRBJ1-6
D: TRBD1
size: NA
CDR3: CASSGGTGMNSPLHF
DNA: TGTGCCAGCAGTGGAGGGACAGGGATGAATTCACCCCTCCACTTT

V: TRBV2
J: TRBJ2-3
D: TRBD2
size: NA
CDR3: CASSVIAGRTDTQYF
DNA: TGTGCCAGCAGTGTGATAGCGGGGCGCACAGATACGCAGTATTTT

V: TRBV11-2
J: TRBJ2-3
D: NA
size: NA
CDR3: CASSLVLASTDTQYF
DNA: TGTGCCAGCAGCTTAGTACTAGCTAGCACAGATACGCAGTATTTT

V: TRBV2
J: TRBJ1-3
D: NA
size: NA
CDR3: CASSESAIVGGNTIYF
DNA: TGTGCCAGCAGTGAATCGGCGATCGTGGGGGGAAACACCATATATTTT

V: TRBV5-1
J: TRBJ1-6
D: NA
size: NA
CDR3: CASSLVGQASSYNSPLHF
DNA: TGCGCCAGCAGCTTGGTAGGCCAGGCGAGCTCCTATAATTCACCCCTCCACTTT

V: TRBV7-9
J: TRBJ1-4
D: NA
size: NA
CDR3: CASSLRAGAANEKLFF
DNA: TGTGCCAGCAGCTTAAGGGCTGGGGCGGCTAATGAAAAACTGTTTTTT

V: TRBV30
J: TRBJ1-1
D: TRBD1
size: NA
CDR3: CAWSVGQGGTEAFF
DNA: TGTGCCTGGAGCGTTGGACAGGGGGGAACTGAAGCTTTCTTT

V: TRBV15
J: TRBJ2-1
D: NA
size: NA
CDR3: CATSRESNEQFF
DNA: TGTGCCACCAGCAGGGAGTCCAATGAGCAGTTCTTC

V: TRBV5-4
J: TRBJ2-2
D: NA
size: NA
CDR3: CASSLDRVTGELFF
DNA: TGTGCCAGCAGCTTGGACAGGGTCACCGGGGAGCTGTTTTTT

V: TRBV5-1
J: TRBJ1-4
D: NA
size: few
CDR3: CASSLGAGGYYEKLFF
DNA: TGCGCCAGCAGCTTGGGGGCCGGGGGGTACTATGAAAAACTGTTTTTT

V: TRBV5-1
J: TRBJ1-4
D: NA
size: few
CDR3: CASSLKVNEKLFF
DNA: TGCGCCAGCAGCTTGAAGGTTAATGAAAAACTGTTTTTT

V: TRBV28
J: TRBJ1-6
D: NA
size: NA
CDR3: CASSSPRDRDYNSPLHF
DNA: TGTGCCAGCAGTTCCCCCCGGGACCGCGACTATAATTCACCCCTCCACTTT

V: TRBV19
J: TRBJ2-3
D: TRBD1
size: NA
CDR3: CASPLPRDRASTDTQYF
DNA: TGTGCCAGTCCCTTGCCCCGGGACAGGGCGAGCACAGATACGCAGTATTTT

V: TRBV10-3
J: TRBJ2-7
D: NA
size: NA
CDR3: CAISESLAREQYF
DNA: TGTGCCATCAGTGAGTCGTTAGCGCGGGAGCAGTACTTC

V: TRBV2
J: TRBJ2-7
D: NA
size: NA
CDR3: CASLADTLKEQYF
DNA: TGTGCCAGCCTGGCGGACACACTCAAAGAGCAGTACTTC

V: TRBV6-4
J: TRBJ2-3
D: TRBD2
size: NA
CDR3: CAGAGSSGGNSSTDTQYF
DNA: TGTGCCGGGGCCGGGAGTAGCGGGGGGAACAGTAGCACAGATACGCAGTATTTT

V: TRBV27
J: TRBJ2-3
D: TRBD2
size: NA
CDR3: CASSWAGGRGADTQYF
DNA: TGTGCCAGCAGTTGGGCCGGCGGGAGGGGTGCAGATACGCAGTATTTT